This TCR beta chain derives from a study of shared clonotypes between healthy human individuals. About the study: The study drew on a couple of women and three men aged 18 to 49 as donors. General study findings and limits: Between several donors, naive CD4 clonotypes were shared at a level of about 5%. Rarefaction demonstrated incomplete sorted-subset sequencing despite large depth. The sole specimen, blood, was sampled, and tissue repertoires likely differ.

The germline V gene has CDR1 GTSNPN and CDR2 SVGIG (reference sequence). The CDR3 length is 13 residues. Trimming removed 3 bases from V and 3 bases from J, with 12 bases in between. Naive CD8 cells lacked CD45RO, underwent positive selection for CCR7 and left out terminally differentiated effector memory CD45RA+ cells. Concerning this clone: Its antigen remains unknown.

Sequenced by immunoSEQ multiplex PCR; TCRdb stores in-frame clones only, minus some. The table lists around 2,000,000 clones, just under 95% of them singletons, with 0.85% to 1.3% in the top ten. This chain uses TRBV30 with TRBJ2-7; D assignment may be TRBD1 or TRBD2 (5 bases each). The sample comprised naive CD8+ T cells sorted from blood. The sequence was collected from a man younger than 35 in good health. Here the CDR3 DNA reads TGTGCCTGGAGCCAAGGGACGGGCTACGAGCAGTACTTC. Protein: CAWSQGTGYEQYF. Variable domain in full (rest from reference TRBV30 and TRBJ2-7): SQTIHQWPATLVQPVGSPLSLECTVEGTSNPNLYWYRQAAGRGLQLLFYSVGIGQISSEVPQNLSASRPQDRQFILSSKKLLLSDSGFYLCAWSQGTGYEQYFGPGTRLTVT.